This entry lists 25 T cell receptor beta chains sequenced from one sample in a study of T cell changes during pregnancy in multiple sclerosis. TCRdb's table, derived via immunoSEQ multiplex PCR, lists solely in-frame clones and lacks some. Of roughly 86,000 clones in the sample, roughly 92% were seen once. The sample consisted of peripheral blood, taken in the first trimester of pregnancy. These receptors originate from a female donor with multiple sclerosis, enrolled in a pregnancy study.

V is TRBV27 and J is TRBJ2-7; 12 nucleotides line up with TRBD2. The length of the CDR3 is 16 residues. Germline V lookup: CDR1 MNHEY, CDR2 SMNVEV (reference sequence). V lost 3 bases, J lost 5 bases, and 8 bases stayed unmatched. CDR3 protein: CASSFLLAGGPNEQYF. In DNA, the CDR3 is TGTGCCAGCAGTTTCCTCCTAGCGGGAGGGCCGAACGAGCAGTACTTC.

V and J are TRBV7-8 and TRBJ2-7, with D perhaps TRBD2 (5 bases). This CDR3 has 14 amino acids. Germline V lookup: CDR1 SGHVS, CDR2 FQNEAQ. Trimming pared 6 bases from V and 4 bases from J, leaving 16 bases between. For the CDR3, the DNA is TGTGCCAGCAGGGCAACTAGAGCCGGTTACGAGCAGTACTTC. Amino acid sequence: CASRATRAGYEQYF. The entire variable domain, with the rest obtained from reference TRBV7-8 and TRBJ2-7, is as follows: GAGVSQSPRYKVAKRGQDVALRCDPISGHVSLFWYQQALGQGPEFLTYFQNEAQLDKSGLPSDRFFAERPEGSVSTLKIQRTQQEDSAVYLCASRATRAGYEQYFGPGTRLTVT.

In nucleotides, the CDR3 is TGTGCCAGCAGCTCCTCCTCTGGAAACACCATATATTTT. Protein sequence: CASSSSSGNTIYF. V usage is TRBV7-2 and J usage is TRBJ1-3; D is unresolved. This CDR3 has 13 residues. Trimming pared 4 bases from V and 0 bases from J, leaving 4 bases between. Germline V lookup: CDR1 SGHTA, CDR2 FQGNSA. The complete variable domain, with remaining parts taken from reference TRBV7-2 and TRBJ1-3, reads GAGVSQSPSNKVTEKGKDVELRCDPISGHTALYWYRQSLGQGLEFLIYFQGNSAPDKSGLPSDRFSAERTGGSVSTLTIQRTQQEDSAVYLCASSSSSGNTIYFGEGSWLTVV.

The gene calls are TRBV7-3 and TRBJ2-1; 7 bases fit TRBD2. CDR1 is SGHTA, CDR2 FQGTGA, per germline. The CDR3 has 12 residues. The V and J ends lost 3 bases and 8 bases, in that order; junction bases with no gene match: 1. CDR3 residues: CASSFGLDEQFF. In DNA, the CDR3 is TGTGCCAGCAGCTTCGGACTAGATGAGCAGTTCTTC.

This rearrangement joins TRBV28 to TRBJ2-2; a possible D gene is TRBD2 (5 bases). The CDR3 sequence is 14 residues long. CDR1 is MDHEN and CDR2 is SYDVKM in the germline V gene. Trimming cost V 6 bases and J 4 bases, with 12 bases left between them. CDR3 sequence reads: CASRPLARTGELFF. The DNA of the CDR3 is TGTGCCAGCAGGCCCCTAGCCCGCACCGGGGAGCTGTTTTTT.

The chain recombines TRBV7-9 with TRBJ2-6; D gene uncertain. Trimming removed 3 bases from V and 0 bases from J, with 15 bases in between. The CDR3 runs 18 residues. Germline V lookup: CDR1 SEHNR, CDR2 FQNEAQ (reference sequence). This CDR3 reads CASSLSLPFSSGANVLTF. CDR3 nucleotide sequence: TGTGCCAGCAGCTTGTCCCTTCCCTTCAGCTCTGGGGCCAACGTCCTGACTTTC.

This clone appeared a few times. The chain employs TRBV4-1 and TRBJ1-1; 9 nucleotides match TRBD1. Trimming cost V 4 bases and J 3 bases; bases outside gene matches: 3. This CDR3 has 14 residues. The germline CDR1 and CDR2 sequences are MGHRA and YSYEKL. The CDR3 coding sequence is TGCGCCAGCAGCCTCCGGACAGGGGACACTGAAGCTTTCTTT. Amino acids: CASSLRTGDTEAFF.

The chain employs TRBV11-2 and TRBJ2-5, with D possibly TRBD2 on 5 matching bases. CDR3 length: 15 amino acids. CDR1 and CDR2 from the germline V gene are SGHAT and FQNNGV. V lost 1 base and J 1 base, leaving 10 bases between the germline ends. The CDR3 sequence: CASSLVASGQETQYF. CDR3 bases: TGTGCCAGCAGCTTAGTGGCCAGCGGCCAAGAGACCCAGTACTTC.

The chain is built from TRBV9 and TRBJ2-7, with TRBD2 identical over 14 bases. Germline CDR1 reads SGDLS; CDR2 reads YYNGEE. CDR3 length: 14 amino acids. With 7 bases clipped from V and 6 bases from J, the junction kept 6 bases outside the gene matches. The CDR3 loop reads CASGTSGSGGEQYF. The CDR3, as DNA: TGTGCCAGCGGGACTAGCGGGAGTGGGGGCGAGCAGTACTTC.

The CDR3 nucleotides read TGTGCCAGCAGTTACCCGGCCCTAGCGGGCCACAATGAGCAGTTCTTC. This sequence encodes CASSYPALAGHNEQFF. The rearrangement links TRBV6-6 to TRBJ2-1; 8 bases line up with TRBD2. The CDR3 length is 16 residues. V shed 2 bases, J shed 5 bases, and the junction held 8 bases outside the gene matches. Per the germline V gene, CDR1 is MNHNY and CDR2 is SVGAGI (reference sequence).

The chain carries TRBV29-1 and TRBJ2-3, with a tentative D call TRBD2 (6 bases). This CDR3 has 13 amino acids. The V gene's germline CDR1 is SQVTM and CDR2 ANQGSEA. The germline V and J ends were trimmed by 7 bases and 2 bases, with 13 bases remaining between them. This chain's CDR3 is CSARAGYTDTQYF. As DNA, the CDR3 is TGCAGCGCTCGAGCGGGTTACACAGATACGCAGTATTTT.

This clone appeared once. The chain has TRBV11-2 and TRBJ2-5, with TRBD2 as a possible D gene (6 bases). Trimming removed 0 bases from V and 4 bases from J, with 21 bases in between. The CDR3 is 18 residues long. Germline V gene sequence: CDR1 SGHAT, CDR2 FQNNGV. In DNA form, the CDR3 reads TGTGCCAGCAGCTTAGATCTCGTGCGTGGGGGAGGAGGAGAGACCCAGTACTTC. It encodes CASSLDLVRGGGGETQYF.

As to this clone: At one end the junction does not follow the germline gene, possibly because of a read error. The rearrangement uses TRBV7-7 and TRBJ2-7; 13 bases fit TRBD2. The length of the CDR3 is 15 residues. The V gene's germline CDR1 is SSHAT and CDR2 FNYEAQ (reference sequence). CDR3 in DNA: TGTGCTAGCAGCCCCGGGACTAGCGGGAAGCACGAGCAGTACTTC. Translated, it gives CASSPGTSGKHEQYF.

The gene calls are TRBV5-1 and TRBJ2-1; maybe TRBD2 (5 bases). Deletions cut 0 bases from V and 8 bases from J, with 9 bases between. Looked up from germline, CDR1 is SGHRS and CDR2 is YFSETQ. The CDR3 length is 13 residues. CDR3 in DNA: TGCGCCAGCAGCTTGGCCGGACTCGATGAGCAGTTCTTC. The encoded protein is CASSLAGLDEQFF.

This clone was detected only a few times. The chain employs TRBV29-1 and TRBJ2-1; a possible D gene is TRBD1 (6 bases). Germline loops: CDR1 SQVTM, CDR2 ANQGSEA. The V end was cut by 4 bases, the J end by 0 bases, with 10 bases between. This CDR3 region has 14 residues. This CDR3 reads CSVGDISSYNEQFF. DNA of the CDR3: TGCAGCGTTGGGGACATTAGCTCCTACAATGAGCAGTTCTTC.

CDR3 residues: CASSFGTATEAFF. The DNA for the CDR3 is TGCGCCAGCAGCTTCGGGACAGCCACTGAAGCTTTCTTT. The V call is TRBV5-1, the J call TRBJ1-1; 7 bases match TRBD1. From germline, CDR1 is SGHRS and CDR2 YFSETQ. The ends lost 2 bases at V and 4 bases at J; junction bases unmatched: 2. This CDR3 has 13 amino acids. Variable domain in full (rest from reference TRBV5-1 and TRBJ1-1): KAGVTQTPRYLIKTRGQQVTLSCSPISGHRSVSWYQQTPGQGLQFLFEYFSETQRNKGNFPGRFSGRQFSNSRSEMNVSTLELGDSALYLCASSFGTATEAFFGQGTRLTVV.

CDR3 DNA sequence: TGTGCCACTTCGGGAACCCCACAGAACGAGCAGTACTTC. Amino acids: CATSGTPQNEQYF. The rearrangement links TRBV28 to TRBJ2-7, with a tentative D call TRBD2 (5 bases). CDR3 length: 13 amino acids. V lost 10 bases, J lost 5 bases, and 18 bases lay in between. Per germline, CDR1 MDHEN and CDR2 SYDVKM.

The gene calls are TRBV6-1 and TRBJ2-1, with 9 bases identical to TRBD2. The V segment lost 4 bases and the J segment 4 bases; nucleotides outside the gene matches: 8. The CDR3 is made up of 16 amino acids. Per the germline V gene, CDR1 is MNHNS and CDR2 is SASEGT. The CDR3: CASSGPGLAVYNEQFF. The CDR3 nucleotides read TGTGCCAGCAGTGGCCCGGGACTAGCAGTATACAATGAGCAGTTCTTC.

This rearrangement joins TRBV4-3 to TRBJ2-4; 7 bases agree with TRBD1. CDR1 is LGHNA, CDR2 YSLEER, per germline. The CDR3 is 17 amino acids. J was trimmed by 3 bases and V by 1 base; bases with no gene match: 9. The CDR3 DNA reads TGCGCCAGCAGCCAAGCTGTGACGGGACAGAGCAAAAACATTCAGTACTTC. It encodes CASSQAVTGQSKNIQYF.

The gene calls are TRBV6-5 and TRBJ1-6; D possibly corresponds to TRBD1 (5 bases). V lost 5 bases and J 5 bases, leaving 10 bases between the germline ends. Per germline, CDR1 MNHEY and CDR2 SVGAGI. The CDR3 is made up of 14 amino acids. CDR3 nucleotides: TGTGCCAGCAGTCGGTCAGGGCATAATTCACCCCTCCACTTT. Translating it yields CASSRSGHNSPLHF.

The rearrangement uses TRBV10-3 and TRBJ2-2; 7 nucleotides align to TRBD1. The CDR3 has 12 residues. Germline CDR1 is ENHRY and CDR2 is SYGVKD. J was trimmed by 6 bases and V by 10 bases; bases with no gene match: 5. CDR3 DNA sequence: TGTGCCACCTCAGGGGGATCCGGGGAGCTGTTTTTT. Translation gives CATSGGSGELFF.

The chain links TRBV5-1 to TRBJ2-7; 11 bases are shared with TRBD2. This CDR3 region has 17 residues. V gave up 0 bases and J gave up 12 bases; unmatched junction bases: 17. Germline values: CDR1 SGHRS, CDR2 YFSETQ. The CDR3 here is CASSLEGPGGLAVIGYF. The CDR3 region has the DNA TGCGCCAGCAGCTTGGAGGGCCCCGGGGGACTAGCGGTTATAGGGTACTTC.

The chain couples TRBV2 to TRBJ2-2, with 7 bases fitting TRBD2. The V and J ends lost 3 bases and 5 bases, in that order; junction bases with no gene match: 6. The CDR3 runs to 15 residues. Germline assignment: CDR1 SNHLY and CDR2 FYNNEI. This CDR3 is CASSEAMGGTGELFF. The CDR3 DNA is TGTGCCAGCAGTGAGGCAATGGGGGGGACCGGGGAGCTGTTTTTT.

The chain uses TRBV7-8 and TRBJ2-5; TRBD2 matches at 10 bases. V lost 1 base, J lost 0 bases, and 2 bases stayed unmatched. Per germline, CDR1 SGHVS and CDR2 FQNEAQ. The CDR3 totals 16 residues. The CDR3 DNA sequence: TGTGCCAGCAGCTTAGTGCTAGCGGGGGACCAAGAGACCCAGTACTTC. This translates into CASSLVLAGDQETQYF.

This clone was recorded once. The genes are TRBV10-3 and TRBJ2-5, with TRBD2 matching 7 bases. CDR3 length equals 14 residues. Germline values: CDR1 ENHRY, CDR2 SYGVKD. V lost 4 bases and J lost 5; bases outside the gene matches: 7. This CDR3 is CAISAGRESETQYF. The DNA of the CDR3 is TGTGCCATCAGTGCTGGGCGGGAGAGCGAGACCCAGTACTTC.